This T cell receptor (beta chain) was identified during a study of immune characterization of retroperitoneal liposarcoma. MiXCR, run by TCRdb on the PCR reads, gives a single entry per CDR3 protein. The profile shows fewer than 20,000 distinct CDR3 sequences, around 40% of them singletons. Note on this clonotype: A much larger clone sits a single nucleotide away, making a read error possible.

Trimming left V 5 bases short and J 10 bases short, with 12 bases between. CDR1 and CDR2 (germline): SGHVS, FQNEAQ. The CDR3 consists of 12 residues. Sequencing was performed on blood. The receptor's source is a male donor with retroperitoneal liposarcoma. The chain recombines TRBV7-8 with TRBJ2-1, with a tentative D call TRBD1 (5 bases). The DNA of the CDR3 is TGTGCCAGCAGCCGGAGCAGGGTGGAGCAGTTCTTC. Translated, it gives CASSRSRVEQFF.